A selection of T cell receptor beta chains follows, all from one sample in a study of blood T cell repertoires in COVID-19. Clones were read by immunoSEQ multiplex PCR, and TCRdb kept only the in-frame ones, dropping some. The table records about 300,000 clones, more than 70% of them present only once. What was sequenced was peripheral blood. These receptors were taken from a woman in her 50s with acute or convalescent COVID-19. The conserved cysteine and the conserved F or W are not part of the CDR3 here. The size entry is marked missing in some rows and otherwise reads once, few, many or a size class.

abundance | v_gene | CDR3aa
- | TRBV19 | ASSINIGGTEAF
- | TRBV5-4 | ASSRSTSYNEQF
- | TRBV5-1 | ASSLGGGMRGEQY
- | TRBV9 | ASSVDTEREQY
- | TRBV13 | ASSPMGQGRFYGYT
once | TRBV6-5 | ASSGTSGGLDTQY
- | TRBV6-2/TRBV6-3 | ASSKTGNNQPQH
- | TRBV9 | ASSGETSGVFPREQY
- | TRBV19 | ASTTSTGRYGYT
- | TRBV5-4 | ASSFSLTYNEQF
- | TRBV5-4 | ASSFWASGDTQY
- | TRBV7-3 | ASSLPAGGTDTQY
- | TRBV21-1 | ASSKAKRKGGALPIWDYGYT
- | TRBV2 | ASSGGRQETQY
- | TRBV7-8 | ASSLGLRTDKNIQY
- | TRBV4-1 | ASSQIAVSYNEQF
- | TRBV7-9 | ASSPWEGLYGYT
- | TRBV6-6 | ASTSLHTEAF
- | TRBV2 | ASSEQRSEAF
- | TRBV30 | ASDRGFRGTEAF
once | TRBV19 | ASSIGGQINEQF
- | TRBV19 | ASSPARLAGVGDTQY
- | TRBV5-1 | ASSLDLTAGSGNTIY
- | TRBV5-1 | ASSGQGQETQY
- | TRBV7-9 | ASSSHRGADTEAF
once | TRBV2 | ASKGQGAENRDGYT
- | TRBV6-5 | ASSFDRGSYGYT
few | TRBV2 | ASGRNNEQF
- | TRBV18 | ASSPPGLPSGDTQY
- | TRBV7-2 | ASSFRGGQETQY
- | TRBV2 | ATTPKQGQFPSSTDTQY
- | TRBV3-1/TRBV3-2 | ASSPTHTSGPAYGYT
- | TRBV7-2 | ASSLGGTGDYGYT
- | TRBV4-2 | ASSPPQGVRGTEAF
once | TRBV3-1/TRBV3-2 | ASSLGRDSLWAF
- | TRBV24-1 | ATSARGSGHNEQF
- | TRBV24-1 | ATSDFEAGDYNEQF
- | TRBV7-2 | ASSPMTTINQPQH
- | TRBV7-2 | ASSPVVGARTEAF
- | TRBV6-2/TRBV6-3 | ASSLVENTEAF
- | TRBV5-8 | ASSFGGQPQH
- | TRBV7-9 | ASSWPGQGNSGNTIY
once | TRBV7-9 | ASSLSLAGENNEQF
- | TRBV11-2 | ASSLETQGDEQF
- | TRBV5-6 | ASSLAPQRGGSDTQY
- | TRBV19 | ASSRRGLTEAF
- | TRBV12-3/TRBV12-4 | ASSPAVNTEAF
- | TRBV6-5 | ASRTPDRADTQY